Below are 23 T cell receptor beta chains sequenced from a single sample in a study of blood T cell repertoires in COVID-19. TCRdb's table, derived via immunoSEQ multiplex PCR, lists solely in-frame clones and lacks some. The data contain 140,000 or so clones, about four fifths of them singletons. The material sequenced was peripheral blood. Source of these receptors: a man aged 65 to 79 who had recovered from COVID-19.

The rearrangement joins TRBV4-1 to TRBJ2-1; TRBD2 agrees at 8 bases. With 1 base clipped from V and 5 bases from J, the junction kept 7 bases outside the gene matches. This CDR3 contains 16 residues. The germline CDR1 and CDR2 sequences are MGHRA and YSYEKL. CDR3 loop: CASSQASGPGNNEQFF. The CDR3 nucleotides read TGCGCCAGCAGCCAAGCTAGCGGGCCCGGTAACAATGAGCAGTTCTTC.

This clone has just one count. V gene TRBV12-3 or TRBV12-4 combines with J gene TRBJ1-4; no reliable D call. This CDR3 comprises 13 residues. Between the trimmed V and J ends, which lost 8 bases and 4 bases, there was a span of 11 bases. Here the CDR3 reads CASWGGGNEKLFF. The CDR3 nucleotides read TGTGCCAGCTGGGGAGGAGGTAATGAAAAACTGTTTTTT.

The chain links TRBV11-2 to TRBJ1-2; 7 nucleotides agree with TRBD1. Germline V lookup: CDR1 SGHAT, CDR2 FQNNGV. The CDR3 contains 15 residues. V lost 5 bases to trimming and J lost 4 bases; unmatched junction nucleotides: 10. CDR3 in DNA: TGTGCCAGCAGCCAAATCGGACAGGTGGTCTATGGCTACACCTTC. This translates into CASSQIGQVVYGYTF.

This clone was observed many times. The chain uses TRBV5-1 and TRBJ2-7; 9 bases are a match to TRBD1. Looked up from germline, CDR1 is SGHRS and CDR2 is YFSETQ. The CDR3 has 14 residues. Trimming cost V 2 bases and J 7 bases; bases outside gene matches: 7. The CDR3 region is CASSFTGGYGEQYF. For the CDR3, the DNA is TGCGCCAGCAGCTTCACAGGGGGCTATGGGGAGCAGTACTTC.

The V gene is TRBV10-1, the J gene TRBJ1-1; 8 bases line up with TRBD1. This CDR3 has 14 amino acids. The germline V gene encodes CDR1 WNHNN and CDR2 SYGVQD (reference sequence). V gave up 2 bases and J gave up 4 bases; unmatched junction bases: 3. The chain's CDR3 is CASSEQGAVTEAFF. The CDR3 DNA follows: TGCGCCAGCAGTGAGCAGGGGGCAGTCACTGAAGCTTTCTTT.

V gene TRBV7-9 combines with J gene TRBJ2-7, with D maybe TRBD2 (7 bases). The germline CDR1 and CDR2 sequences are SEHNR and FQNEAQ (reference sequence). V was shortened by 1 base and J by 2 bases, with 24 bases between the two germline ends. CDR3 length: 19 residues. CDR3 region: CASSLEGRGSLADTYEQYF. In DNA, the CDR3 is TGTGCCAGCAGCTTAGAGGGCAGGGGTAGCCTAGCGGACACCTACGAGCAGTACTTC.

This sequence joins TRBV7-6 and TRBJ2-6; 7 positions agree with TRBD2. Germline-derived CDR1 and CDR2 are SGHVS and FNYEAQ. Germline trimming cut 5 bases from V and 2 bases from J; bases unmatched to any gene: 9. The CDR3 totals 17 residues. Here the CDR3 reads CASSPGLNFAGANVLTF. For the CDR3, the DNA is TGTGCCAGCAGCCCGGGACTAAACTTTGCTGGGGCCAACGTCCTGACTTTC.

The chain couples TRBV5-4 to TRBJ2-5; TRBD1 aligns across 9 bases. V lost 2 bases, J lost 2 bases, and 1 base stayed unmatched. The CDR3 extends over 14 amino acids. The germline V gene encodes CDR1 SGHNT and CDR2 YYREEE (reference sequence). The CDR3 loop reads CASSFGQGQETQYF. The CDR3 DNA reads as TGTGCCAGCAGCTTTGGACAGGGGCAAGAGACCCAGTACTTC.

V is TRBV10-3 and J is TRBJ1-2, with D possibly matching TRBD1 (5 bases). V dropped 6 bases and J dropped 0 bases, with 20 bases sitting between them. Germline lookup yields CDR1 ENHRY and CDR2 SYGVKD. The CDR3 length is 17 residues. CDR3 nucleotide sequence: TGTGCCATCAGCGGGGGGGGACTGGACCTAACTAACTATGGCTACACCTTC. As protein: CAISGGGLDLTNYGYTF.

This clone has a handful of counts. The V gene is TRBV7-3, the J gene TRBJ2-1, with 14 positions matching TRBD2. CDR3 length equals 16 residues. Germline values: CDR1 SGHTA, CDR2 FQGTGA. Trimming took 5 bases from V and 9 from J; bases not matched to a gene: 9. CDR3 protein: CASSPGTSGRGGEQFF. The DNA for the CDR3 is TGTGCCAGCAGCCCCGGGACTAGCGGGAGAGGAGGTGAGCAGTTCTTC. The full variable domain, completed using reference TRBV7-3 and TRBJ2-1, is GAGVSQTPSNKVTEKGKYVELRCDPISGHTALYWYRQSLGQGPEFLIYFQGTGAADDSGLPNDRFFAVRPEGSVSTLKIQRTERGDSAVYLCASSPGTSGRGGEQFFGPGTRLTVL.

This clone was seen a handful of times. This chain uses TRBV4-1 with TRBJ2-1, with D perhaps TRBD1 (5 bases). Trimming removed 2 bases from V and 4 bases from J, with 6 bases in between. The CDR3 is made up of 13 amino acids. Germline V CDR1 and CDR2: MGHRA, YSYEKL. The CDR3 coding sequence is TGCGCCAGCAGCCAACCAGGGTACAATGAGCAGTTCTTC. Amino acids: CASSQPGYNEQFF.

V gene TRBV11-3 combines with J gene TRBJ2-1; TRBD1 aligns across 7 bases. Germline V gives CDR1 SGHNT, CDR2 YENEEA. Trimming removed 4 bases from V and 8 bases from J; junction bases left unmatched: 8. This CDR3 contains 14 residues. The CDR3 loop is CASSSTQGGHEQFF. The CDR3 DNA is TGTGCCAGCAGCTCCACTCAAGGGGGCCATGAGCAGTTCTTC.

This rearrangement joins TRBV10-3 to TRBJ2-7, with 11 bases that match TRBD2. CDR3 length: 13 residues. With 6 bases clipped from V and 5 bases from J, the junction kept 3 bases outside the gene matches. Germline CDR1 and CDR2: ENHRY and SYGVKD. CDR3 coding DNA: TGTGCCATCAGAACTAGCGGGAGTAACGAGCAGTACTTC. The encoded protein is CAIRTSGSNEQYF.

This clone has only a few counts. The V call is TRBV30, the J call TRBJ1-2; D not resolved. Germline CDR1 and CDR2: GTSNPN and SVGIG (reference sequence). V was pared by 0 bases and J by 8 bases, with 19 bases between. This CDR3 has 15 residues. The CDR3 nucleotides read TGTGCCTGGAGTGTAGAGAGGTCACAAAGTGGGGGCTACACCTTC. This sequence encodes CAWSVERSQSGGYTF.

The chain has TRBV9 and TRBJ2-1, with 10 bases fitting TRBD2. With 0 bases clipped from V and 3 bases from J, the junction kept 6 bases outside the gene matches. Germline CDR1 SGDLS, CDR2 YYNGEE. This CDR3 has 17 amino acids. CDR3 sequence reads: CASSVEAGLAVYNEQFF. CDR3 DNA: TGTGCCAGCAGCGTAGAAGCAGGACTAGCGGTCTACAATGAGCAGTTCTTC.

The CDR3 sequence: CASSVQVPVRGYTF. CDR3 bases: TGTGCCAGCAGCGTACAGGTCCCGGTCCGTGGCTACACCTTC. The chain is built from TRBV6-5 and TRBJ1-2, with TRBD1 as a possible D gene (5 bases). The germline gives CDR1 MNHEY, CDR2 SVGAGI. V was cut by 6 bases and J by 7 bases, with 18 bases left in between. The CDR3 spans 14 residues.

The V gene is TRBV6-6, the J gene TRBJ2-1, with 9 bases fitting TRBD2. Looked up from germline, CDR1 is MNHNY and CDR2 is SVGAGI (reference sequence). CDR3 length equals 15 residues. J was trimmed by 9 bases and V by 2 bases; bases with no gene match: 8. The CDR3: CASSYASGTVGEQFF. The CDR3 bases are TGTGCCAGCAGTTACGCTAGCGGGACCGTGGGTGAGCAGTTCTTC.

This clone occurred a few times. The chain uses TRBV11-2 and TRBJ2-1, with 7 bases fitting TRBD2. After removal of 2 bases from V and 5 bases from J, the junction contained 3 bases not matched to a gene. The V gene's germline CDR1 is SGHAT and CDR2 FQNNGV. The CDR3 is 14 amino acids. The CDR3 sequence is CASSLLLADNEQFF. Written as DNA, the CDR3 is TGTGCCAGCAGCTTACTCCTAGCGGACAATGAGCAGTTCTTC.

The chain employs TRBV30 and TRBJ1-1; 9 nucleotides line up with TRBD1. Germline values: CDR1 GTSNPN, CDR2 SVGIG (reference sequence). The CDR3 length is 15 residues. The trim removed 4 bases at V and 6 bases at J, leaving 12 bases unmatched. CDR3 protein: CAWTAAGTGLPEAFF. The CDR3 nucleotides read TGTGCCTGGACGGCGGCCGGGACAGGGTTACCTGAAGCTTTCTTT.

The genes are TRBV7-9 and TRBJ2-2; D remains ambiguous. V was clipped by 6 bases and J by 4 bases, with 18 bases between them. Germline loops: CDR1 SEHNR, CDR2 FQNEAQ (reference sequence). This CDR3 has 16 residues. The CDR3 protein is CASRIMSTRSTGELFF. The CDR3 DNA reads TGTGCCAGCAGAATTATGTCGACTCGATCCACCGGGGAGCTGTTTTTT.

The V call is TRBV2, the J call TRBJ1-2, with TRBD1 as a possible D gene (6 bases). Germline CDR1 is SNHLY and CDR2 is FYNNEI. The CDR3 spans 11 residues. The V gene lost 0 bases and the J gene lost 13 bases, with 9 bases spanning the gap. The CDR3 sequence: CASSEARGFTF. Written as DNA, the CDR3 is TGTGCCAGCAGTGAAGCGAGGGGGTTCACCTTC.

V is TRBV4-3 and J is TRBJ2-1; D is unresolved. This CDR3 is built from 14 residues. Trimming removed 0 bases from V and 3 bases from J, with 6 bases in between. From germline, CDR1 is LGHNA and CDR2 YSLEER. DNA for the CDR3: TGCGCCAGCAGCCAAGATTACAGCTACAATGAGCAGTTCTTC. Translation: CASSQDYSYNEQFF.

In this sample, this clone turned up once. The rearrangement links TRBV5-1 to TRBJ2-5; 7 nucleotides match TRBD1. The germline V gene has CDR1 SGHRS and CDR2 YFSETQ. CDR3 length equals 13 residues. With 7 bases clipped from V and 5 bases from J, the junction kept 8 bases outside the gene matches. CDR3 coding DNA: TGCGCCAGCTACCCAGGGGGTGCTGAGACCCAGTACTTC. Amino acids: CASYPGGAETQYF. The variable domain in full, with the rest retrieved from reference TRBV5-1 and TRBJ2-5, is KAGVTQTPRYLIKTRGQQVTLSCSPISGHRSVSWYQQTPGQGLQFLFEYFSETQRNKGNFPGRFSGRQFSNSRSEMNVSTLELGDSALYLCASYPGGAETQYFGPGTRLLVL.